Listed below are T cell receptor beta chains from one sample, sequenced in a study of Ad26.COV2.S vaccination and SARS-CoV-2 variants. Libraries were prepared by immunoSEQ multiplex PCR; TCRdb keeps only in-frame clonotypes and omits some of them. This sample carries around 320,000 clones, around four fifths of them seen once, and the ten largest clones take 2.1%. The specimen was peripheral blood, collected in a trial of Ad26.COV2.S vaccine versus placebo. The receptors shown here come from a person aged 18-60 years who received the Ad26.COV2.S COVID-19 vaccine or a placebo. CDR3s include the opening cysteine and the closing phenylalanine or tryptophan. A D gene is named only where the DNA matches it firmly. Size is stated for part of the rows, as once, few or many counts, or as a class when the clone is expanded.

v_call: TRBV4-1
j_call: TRBJ2-5
d_call: NA
clone_size: NA
cdr3_aa: CASSQGISETQYF
cdr3_nt: TGCGCCAGCAGCCAGGGGATTTCGGAGACCCAGTACTTC

v_call: TRBV27
j_call: TRBJ2-1
d_call: TRBD1
clone_size: NA
cdr3_aa: CASSLRQGRNEQFF
cdr3_nt: TGTGCCAGCAGTTTGCGACAGGGTCGGAATGAGCAGTTCTTC

v_call: TRBV28
j_call: TRBJ2-3
d_call: NA
clone_size: NA
cdr3_aa: CASSHTRDFTDTQYF
cdr3_nt: TGTGCCAGCAGTCATACCCGGGACTTCACAGATACGCAGTATTTT

v_call: TRBV5-6
j_call: TRBJ2-5
d_call: NA
clone_size: NA
cdr3_aa: CASSLEPTGRQETQYF
cdr3_nt: TGTGCCAGCAGCTTGGAACCAACGGGGCGCCAAGAGACCCAGTACTTC

v_call: TRBV29-1
j_call: TRBJ2-7
d_call: TRBD2
clone_size: NA
cdr3_aa: CSVEGTRGLYEQYF
cdr3_nt: TGCAGCGTTGAAGGGACTAGGGGCCTCTACGAGCAGTACTTC

v_call: TRBV6-5
j_call: TRBJ1-2
d_call: NA
clone_size: NA
cdr3_aa: CASRPGGLTNYGYTF
cdr3_nt: TGTGCCAGCAGGCCGGGAGGGCTTACTAACTATGGCTACACCTTC

v_call: TRBV29-1
j_call: TRBJ1-2
d_call: NA
clone_size: NA
cdr3_aa: CSVLSTSYGYTF
cdr3_nt: TGCAGCGTTCTCTCCACCAGCTATGGCTACACCTTC

v_call: TRBV5-5
j_call: TRBJ2-1
d_call: TRBD2
clone_size: NA
cdr3_aa: CASSFSGGAPSFF
cdr3_nt: TGTGCCAGCAGCTTTAGCGGGGGAGCCCCTTCGTTCTTC

v_call: TRBV15
j_call: TRBJ1-2
d_call: NA
clone_size: few
cdr3_aa: CATSRGGTQGVGGYTF
cdr3_nt: TGTGCCACCAGCAGAGGGGGCACTCAGGGAGTGGGTGGCTACACCTTC

v_call: TRBV9
j_call: TRBJ1-1
d_call: NA
clone_size: NA
cdr3_aa: CASSVRSDTEAFF
cdr3_nt: TGTGCCAGCAGCGTACGATCGGACACTGAAGCTTTCTTT

v_call: TRBV2
j_call: TRBJ2-3
d_call: NA
clone_size: NA
cdr3_aa: CASKVGGLTDTQYF
cdr3_nt: TGTGCCAGCAAGGTGGGGGGACTCACAGATACGCAGTATTTT

v_call: TRBV18
j_call: TRBJ1-4
d_call: NA
clone_size: NA
cdr3_aa: CASSYRGAEGEKLFF
cdr3_nt: TGTGCCAGCTCATACCGGGGGGCTGAAGGTGAAAAACTGTTTTTT

v_call: TRBV4-1
j_call: TRBJ1-1
d_call: NA
clone_size: NA
cdr3_aa: CASSQDRYSGADTEAFF
cdr3_nt: TGCGCCAGCAGCCAAGATAGGTATTCAGGGGCGGACACTGAAGCTTTCTTT

v_call: TRBV2
j_call: TRBJ2-1
d_call: NA
clone_size: once
cdr3_aa: CASSPQGSNEQFF
cdr3_nt: TGTGCCAGCAGCCCCCAGGGGAGCAATGAGCAGTTCTTC

v_call: TRBV3-1/TRBV3-2
j_call: TRBJ1-2
d_call: NA
clone_size: few
cdr3_aa: CASSHALQGYTF
cdr3_nt: TGTGCCAGCAGCCATGCTCTCCAGGGCTACACCTTC

v_call: TRBV2
j_call: TRBJ2-1
d_call: TRBD1
clone_size: NA
cdr3_aa: CASSAPTGVNNEQFF
cdr3_nt: TGTGCCAGCAGTGCTCCTACAGGGGTGAACAATGAGCAGTTCTTC

v_call: TRBV9
j_call: TRBJ2-3
d_call: NA
clone_size: NA
cdr3_aa: CASSPRLLSTDTQYF
cdr3_nt: TGTGCCAGCAGCCCCCGGCTACTTAGCACAGATACGCAGTATTTT

v_call: TRBV11-3
j_call: TRBJ2-2
d_call: NA
clone_size: NA
cdr3_aa: CASSLANRRGSGELFF
cdr3_nt: TGTGCCAGCAGCTTAGCGAATCGTCGGGGCAGCGGGGAGCTGTTTTTT

v_call: TRBV5-4
j_call: TRBJ2-2
d_call: TRBD2
clone_size: NA
cdr3_aa: CASSSPGGGQDTGELFF
cdr3_nt: TGTGCCAGCAGCAGCCCTGGCGGGGGGCAGGACACCGGGGAGCTGTTTTTT

v_call: TRBV27
j_call: TRBJ2-3
d_call: NA
clone_size: NA
cdr3_aa: CASSLLGTDTQYF
cdr3_nt: TGTGCCAGCAGTTTATTGGGCACAGATACGCAGTATTTT

v_call: TRBV9
j_call: TRBJ2-5
d_call: NA
clone_size: NA
cdr3_aa: CASSDPSETQYF
cdr3_nt: TGTGCCAGCAGCGACCCTTCGGAGACCCAGTACTTC

v_call: TRBV28
j_call: TRBJ1-6
d_call: NA
clone_size: NA
cdr3_aa: CASGNQGRSPLHF
cdr3_nt: TGTGCCAGCGGTAATCAGGGTCGCTCACCCCTCCACTTT

v_call: TRBV20-1
j_call: TRBJ2-3
d_call: TRBD1
clone_size: once
cdr3_aa: CSASIGQGWDTQYF
cdr3_nt: TGCAGTGCTAGTATCGGACAGGGGTGGGATACGCAGTATTTT

v_call: TRBV12-3/TRBV12-4
j_call: TRBJ1-2
d_call: NA
clone_size: once
cdr3_aa: CASSQETLYGYTF
cdr3_nt: TGTGCCAGCAGCCAGGAAACCCTCTATGGCTACACCTTC

v_call: TRBV11-2
j_call: TRBJ2-1
d_call: NA
clone_size: NA
cdr3_aa: CASSLSRYNEQFF
cdr3_nt: TGTGCCAGCAGCTTAAGTCGGTACAATGAGCAGTTCTTC

v_call: TRBV7-9
j_call: TRBJ2-2
d_call: TRBD2
clone_size: NA
cdr3_aa: CASSLTSAGELFF
cdr3_nt: TGTGCCAGCAGCTTAACTAGCGCCGGGGAGCTGTTTTTT

v_call: TRBV10-3
j_call: TRBJ1-6
d_call: NA
clone_size: NA
cdr3_aa: CAISDGQTTNSPLHF
cdr3_nt: TGTGCCATCAGTGACGGACAGACGACAAATTCACCCCTCCACTTT

v_call: TRBV2
j_call: TRBJ2-2
d_call: NA
clone_size: NA
cdr3_aa: CASSVGERGTGELFF
cdr3_nt: TGTGCCAGCAGTGTTGGGGAGAGAGGAACCGGGGAGCTGTTTTTT

v_call: TRBV18
j_call: TRBJ1-1
d_call: TRBD1
clone_size: NA
cdr3_aa: CASSPQTGDTEAFF
cdr3_nt: TGTGCCAGCTCACCACAGACAGGGGACACTGAAGCTTTCTTT

v_call: TRBV27
j_call: TRBJ1-2
d_call: TRBD1
clone_size: NA
cdr3_aa: CASSLYGTGKGYTF
cdr3_nt: TGTGCCAGCAGTTTATATGGGACAGGAAAAGGCTACACCTTC

v_call: TRBV5-6
j_call: TRBJ1-5
d_call: NA
clone_size: NA
cdr3_aa: CASSLGAGGPQHF
cdr3_nt: TGTGCCAGCAGCTTGGGGGCCGGGGGGCCCCAGCATTTT

v_call: TRBV6-1
j_call: TRBJ2-4
d_call: NA
clone_size: NA
cdr3_aa: CASSEVALAKNIQYF
cdr3_nt: TGTGCCAGCAGTGAAGTGGCACTAGCCAAAAACATTCAGTACTTC

v_call: TRBV6-5
j_call: TRBJ1-5
d_call: NA
clone_size: NA
cdr3_aa: CASSRQGLGQPQHF
cdr3_nt: TGTGCCAGCAGTCGCCAGGGGTTGGGTCAGCCCCAGCATTTT

v_call: TRBV19
j_call: TRBJ2-7
d_call: NA
clone_size: few
cdr3_aa: CASSPVSSYEQYF
cdr3_nt: TGTGCCAGTAGTCCTGTCAGTTCCTACGAGCAGTACTTC

v_call: TRBV11-2
j_call: TRBJ2-7
d_call: TRBD1
clone_size: NA
cdr3_aa: CASSPMTGNEQYF
cdr3_nt: TGTGCCAGCAGCCCTATGACAGGGAACGAGCAGTACTTC

v_call: TRBV4-2
j_call: TRBJ2-1
d_call: TRBD1
clone_size: NA
cdr3_aa: CASSLRTGGPYNEQFF
cdr3_nt: TGTGCCAGCAGCCTCCGGACAGGGGGCCCCTACAATGAGCAGTTCTTC

v_call: TRBV11-2
j_call: TRBJ2-5
d_call: NA
clone_size: NA
cdr3_aa: CASSFGSQETQYF
cdr3_nt: TGTGCCAGCAGCTTCGGGTCCCAAGAGACCCAGTACTTC

v_call: TRBV24-1
j_call: TRBJ2-1
d_call: NA
clone_size: many
cdr3_aa: CATSVAGSYNEQFF
cdr3_nt: TGTGCCACCAGTGTGGCAGGGTCCTACAATGAGCAGTTCTTC

v_call: TRBV13
j_call: TRBJ2-7
d_call: NA
clone_size: NA
cdr3_aa: CASKQGSEQYF
cdr3_nt: TGTGCCAGCAAACAGGGAAGCGAGCAGTACTTC

v_call: TRBV11-2
j_call: TRBJ2-2
d_call: NA
clone_size: NA
cdr3_aa: CASSPRAALNTGELFF
cdr3_nt: TGTGCCAGCAGCCCCCGGGCAGCGTTGAACACCGGGGAGCTGTTTTTT

v_call: TRBV27
j_call: TRBJ1-6
d_call: NA
clone_size: NA
cdr3_aa: CATARVSYNSPLHF
cdr3_nt: TGTGCCACCGCCAGGGTGTCCTATAATTCACCCCTCCACTTT

v_call: TRBV6-5
j_call: TRBJ1-2
d_call: NA
clone_size: NA
cdr3_aa: CASYRTVYGYTF
cdr3_nt: TGTGCCAGCTACCGGACAGTTTATGGCTACACCTTC

v_call: TRBV6-5
j_call: TRBJ2-2
d_call: NA
clone_size: NA
cdr3_aa: CASSRQTGELFF
cdr3_nt: TGTGCCAGCAGCCGACAGACCGGGGAGCTGTTTTTT